The 15 T cell receptor beta chains below were found in one sample sequenced in a study of blood T cell repertoires in COVID-19. Profiling relied on immunoSEQ multiplex PCR, and the TCRdb table lists in-frame clones only, not all of them. The sample holds 250,000 to 350,000 clones; roughly 86% are singletons and the top ten take about 11%. Sequencing used peripheral blood. All receptors derive from a woman in her thirties with COVID-19, enrolled during active disease.

This clone appeared a few times. This chain links TRBV3-1 (or the pseudogene TRBV3-2) with TRBJ2-1, with TRBD2 matching over 8 bases. CDR1 is LGHDT, CDR2 YNNKEL, per germline (reference sequence). The CDR3 loop spans 16 amino acids. Trimming cost V 4 bases and J 3 bases; bases outside gene matches: 8. The CDR3 region is CASSPGLAEIYNEQFF. In DNA, the CDR3 is TGTGCCAGCAGCCCAGGACTAGCTGAGATCTACAATGAGCAGTTCTTC.

The V and J genes are TRBV3-1 (or the pseudogene TRBV3-2) and TRBJ1-1; no clear D. The ends were cut back, 3 bases at V and 1 base at J, with 12 bases in the middle. The CDR3 runs 15 residues. Germline V gene data show CDR1 as LGHDT and CDR2 as YNNKEL (reference sequence). The CDR3 region is CASSHSSTANTEAFF. DNA of the CDR3: TGTGCCAGCAGCCATTCTTCCACAGCGAACACTGAAGCTTTCTTT.

This clone occurred once. J is TRBJ2-3 and V is TRBV9; 12 nucleotides match TRBD2. The CDR3 consists of 16 residues. With V trimmed by 4 bases and J by 3 bases, 6 bases remained unmatched. Germline V gives CDR1 SGDLS, CDR2 YYNGEE. CDR3 amino acids: CASSPGGTSGTDTQYF. CDR3 in DNA: TGTGCCAGCAGCCCCGGAGGGACTAGCGGGACAGATACGCAGTATTTT.

The chain employs TRBV4-2 and TRBJ1-5; 10 bases align to TRBD1. CDR1 is LGHNA, CDR2 YNFKEQ, per germline. The CDR3 is 17 amino acids. J gave up 5 bases and V 4 bases, and 11 bases lay outside the gene matches. For the CDR3, the DNA is TGTGCCAGCAGCCCCCTCCAGGGACAGGGGAACGATCAGCCCCAGCATTTT. Its translation: CASSPLQGQGNDQPQHF.

This clone has just one count. The gene calls are TRBV10-3 and TRBJ2-2; TRBD2 matches at 11 bases. The CDR3 runs to 17 residues. The J segment lost 5 bases and the V segment lost 10 bases, leaving 15 bases of the junction unmatched. Germline CDR1 reads ENHRY; CDR2 reads SYGVKD. Here the CDR3 reads CATKRALAGEGTGELFF. The CDR3 coding sequence is TGTGCCACCAAACGTGCACTAGCGGGAGAGGGGACCGGGGAGCTGTTTTTT.

This sequence joins TRBV7-8 and TRBJ2-7; tentative D call: TRBD1 (6 bases). V shed 4 bases and J shed 2 bases, with 21 bases lying between them. The CDR3 runs to 17 residues. Germline CDR1 SGHVS, CDR2 FQNEAQ. The CDR3 region is CASSSVWDTEETYEQYF. CDR3 nucleotide sequence: TGTGCCAGCAGCTCGGTTTGGGACACAGAAGAAACCTACGAGCAGTACTTC.

The CDR3 DNA is TGTGCCACCAGTGAGCCTGGGAGGGGCTACAATGAGCAGTTCTTC. Encoded protein: CATSEPGRGYNEQFF. V usage is TRBV24-1 and J usage is TRBJ2-1, with TRBD2 matching 7 bases. This CDR3 is built from 15 residues. The trim removed 4 bases at V and 3 bases at J, leaving 5 bases unmatched. The germline CDR1 and CDR2 sequences are KGHDR and SFDVKD.

The chain links TRBV4-1 to TRBJ2-7; no definite D call. Trimming cost V 0 bases and J 7 bases, with 13 bases left between them. CDR1 is MGHRA, CDR2 YSYEKL, per germline. The CDR3 has 14 amino acids. The CDR3 region is CASSQETRSGEQYF. DNA of the CDR3: TGCGCCAGCAGCCAAGAGACGAGGTCTGGGGAGCAGTACTTC.

The chain joins TRBV6-5 to TRBJ1-6, with D possibly matching TRBD1 (6 bases). In germline, CDR1 is MNHEY, CDR2 SVGAGI. This CDR3 is 13 amino acids long. V lost 7 bases and J lost 8, with 12 bases in between. The CDR3 DNA sequence: TGTGCCAGCAACAGGGTTACGGATTCACCCCTCCACTTT. Its protein is CASNRVTDSPLHF.

With regard to this clone: At one end the junction does not follow the germline gene, possibly because of a read error. The genes are TRBV7-7 and TRBJ2-7; the match to TRBD2 covers 8 bases. Per germline, CDR1 SSHAT and CDR2 FNYEAQ (reference sequence). The CDR3 sequence is 16 residues long. The CDR3 DNA sequence: TGTGCTAGCAGCTTACCCCCCAGCGGGAGAACTTACGAGCAGTACTTC. This gives the protein CASSLPPSGRTYEQYF. Combining the CDR3 with reference TRBV7-7 and TRBJ2-7 gives the whole variable domain GAGVSQSPRYKVTKRGQDVTLRCDPISSHATLYWYQQALGQGPEFLTYFNYEAQPDKSGLPSDRFSAERPEGSISTLTIQRTEQRDSAMYRCASSLPPSGRTYEQYFGPGTRLTVT.

The chain recombines TRBV5-6 with TRBJ2-5, with 8 bases identical to TRBD2. Germline CDR1 SGHDT, CDR2 YYEEEE. V shed 4 bases and J 6 bases; nucleotides not matched to a gene: 11. CDR3 length equals 15 residues. This CDR3 is CASSRPSGSTQTQYF. The CDR3, as DNA: TGTGCCAGCAGCCGTCCAAGCGGGAGTACGCAGACCCAGTACTTC.

The rearrangement links TRBV5-4 to TRBJ2-5; the match to TRBD1 covers 8 bases. V lost 7 bases, J lost 5 bases, and 7 bases stayed unmatched. Germline V CDR1 and CDR2: SGHNT, YYREEE (reference sequence). This CDR3 comprises 13 residues. This chain's CDR3 is CASGRDRLETQYF. CDR3 in DNA: TGTGCCAGCGGCCGGGACAGGTTGGAGACCCAGTACTTC. The entire variable domain, with the rest obtained from reference TRBV5-4 and TRBJ2-5, is as follows: ETGVTQSPTHLIKTRGQQVTLRCSSQSGHNTVSWYQQALGQGPQFIFQYYREEENGRGNFPPRFSGLQFPNYSSELNVNALELDDSALYLCASGRDRLETQYFGPGTRLLVL.

The V gene is TRBV11-2, the J gene TRBJ2-7; 7 bases are shared with TRBD2. Germline V gives CDR1 SGHAT, CDR2 FQNNGV. V shed 1 base, J shed 3 bases, and the junction held 9 bases outside the gene matches. The CDR3 runs to 16 residues. This chain's CDR3 is CASSLAGGRPYYEQYF. For the CDR3, the DNA is TGTGCCAGCAGCTTAGCGGGCGGGAGACCTTACTACGAGCAGTACTTC.

This CDR3 is CATSRDLRGREYNEQFF. The CDR3 DNA follows: TGTGCCACCAGCAGAGATCTTCGTGGGAGAGAATACAATGAGCAGTTCTTC. The rearrangement joins TRBV15 to TRBJ2-1, with a possible D match to TRBD2 (5 bases). The V end was cut by 0 bases, the J end by 4 bases, with 16 bases between. The germline V gene encodes CDR1 LNHNV and CDR2 YYDKDF (reference sequence). The CDR3 runs 17 residues. The variable domain in full, completed from reference TRBV15 and TRBJ2-1, reads DAMVIQNPRYQVTQFGKPVTLSCSQTLNHNVMYWYQQKSSQAPKLLFHYYDKDFNNEADTPDNFQSRRPNTSFCFLDIRSPGLGDTAMYLCATSRDLRGREYNEQFFGPGTRLTVL.

The rearrangement uses TRBV9 and TRBJ1-1, with D unclear. The V and J ends lost 4 bases and 5 bases respectively, with 12 bases between them. The CDR3 contains 13 residues. In germline, CDR1 is SGDLS, CDR2 YYNGEE. In DNA, the CDR3 is TGTGCCAGCAGCATAACGGGGTATACTGAAGCTTTCTTT. Translating it yields CASSITGYTEAFF.